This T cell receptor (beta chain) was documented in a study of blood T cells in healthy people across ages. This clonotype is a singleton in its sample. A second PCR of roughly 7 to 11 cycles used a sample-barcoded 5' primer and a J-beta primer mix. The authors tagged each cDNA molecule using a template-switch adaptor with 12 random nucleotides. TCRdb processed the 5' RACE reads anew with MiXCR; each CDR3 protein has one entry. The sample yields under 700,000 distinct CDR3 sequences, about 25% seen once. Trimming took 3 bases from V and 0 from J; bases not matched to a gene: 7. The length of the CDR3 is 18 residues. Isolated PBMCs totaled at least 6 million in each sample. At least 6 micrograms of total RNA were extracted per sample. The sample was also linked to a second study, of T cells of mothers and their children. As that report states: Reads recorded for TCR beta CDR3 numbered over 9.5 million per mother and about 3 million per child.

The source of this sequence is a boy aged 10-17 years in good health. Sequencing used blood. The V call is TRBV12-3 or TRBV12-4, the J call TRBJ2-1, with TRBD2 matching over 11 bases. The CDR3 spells CASSLLAGGPSSYNEQFF. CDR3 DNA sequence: TGTGCCAGCAGTTTGCTAGCGGGAGGACCTAGCTCCTACAATGAGCAGTTCTTC.